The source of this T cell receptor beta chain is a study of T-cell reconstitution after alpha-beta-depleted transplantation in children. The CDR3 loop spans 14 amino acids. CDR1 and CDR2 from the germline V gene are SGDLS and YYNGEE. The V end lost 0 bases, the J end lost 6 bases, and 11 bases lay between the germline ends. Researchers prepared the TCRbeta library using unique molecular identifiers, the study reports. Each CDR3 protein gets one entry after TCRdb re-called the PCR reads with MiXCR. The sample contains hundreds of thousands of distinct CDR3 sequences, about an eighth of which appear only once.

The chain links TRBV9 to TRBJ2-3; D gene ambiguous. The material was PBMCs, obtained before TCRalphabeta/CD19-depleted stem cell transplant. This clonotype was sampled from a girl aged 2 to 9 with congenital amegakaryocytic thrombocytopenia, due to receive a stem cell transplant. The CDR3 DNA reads TGTGCCAGCAGCGTAGAGGGTATGGGGGATACGCAGTATTTT. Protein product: CASSVEGMGDTQYF. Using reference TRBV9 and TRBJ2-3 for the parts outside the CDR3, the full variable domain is DSGVTQTPKHLITATGQRVTLRCSPRSGDLSVYWYQQSLDQGLQFLIQYYNGEERAKGNILERFSAQQFPDLHSELNLSSLELGDSALYFCASSVEGMGDTQYFGPGTRLTVL.